The rows below give T cell receptor beta chains drawn from one sample of a study of T cell responses to AZD1222 COVID-19 vaccine. Sequencing was performed with immunoSEQ multiplex PCR; in TCRdb, only in-frame clones are kept and a portion is missing. The sample has 100,000 to 150,000 clones; 89% are singletons. Sequenced here: peripheral blood, sampled on day 0 of AZD1222 vaccination. The receptors here all came from an adult in good health. Each CDR3 is given with its conserved first and last residue. A D gene is named only where the DNA matches it firmly. Clone size is shown for a subset of rows, as once, few, many or a class of expanded clone.

>NA|NA|TRBJ2-3|TRBV3-1/TRBV3-2
TGTGCCAGCAGCCAACGCCCCGGGGGCCCAGATACGCAGTATTTT
CASSQRPGGPDTQYF
>NA|NA|TRBJ1-5|TRBV27
TGTGCCAGCAGTCCGCAGGCCGCCAATCAGCCCCAGCATTTT
CASSPQAANQPQHF
>NA|NA|TRBJ1-1|TRBV23-1
TGCGCCAGCAGTCTCAATAACAGGGAAACGAACACTGAAGCTTTCTTT
CASSLNNRETNTEAFF
>NA|NA|TRBJ1-5|TRBV7-2
TGTGCCAGCAGCTCGCAATTTAGGTGGCCCGTGACTCAGCCCCAGCATTTT
CASSSQFRWPVTQPQHF
>NA|NA|TRBJ2-7|TRBV12-3/TRBV12-4
TGTGCCAGCAGTTTAGATATGGGGCCCGAGCAGTACTTC
CASSLDMGPEQYF
>NA|NA|TRBJ1-6|TRBV21-1
TGTGCCAGCAGCACCTACCCGACAGGGAATAATTCACCCCTCCACTTT
CASSTYPTGNNSPLHF
>NA|NA|TRBJ2-7|TRBV28
TGTGCCAGCCCGGGCGGGGTCATCTTATACGAGCAGTACTTC
CASPGGVILYEQYF
>NA|NA|TRBJ2-3|TRBV30
TGTGCCTGGAGTGAGGGTCCGAGCACAGATACGCAGTATTTT
CAWSEGPSTDTQYF
>TRBD1|NA|TRBJ1-1|TRBV27
TGTGCCAGCAGTTTAATGGGGACAGGGGGCACTGAAGCTTTCTTT
CASSLMGTGGTEAFF
>NA|NA|TRBJ1-3|TRBV4-3
TGCGCCAGCAGCCAAGGGGCACCTGGAAACACCATATATTTT
CASSQGAPGNTIYF
>NA|NA|TRBJ1-2|TRBV6-5
TGTGCCAGCAGTTACTCCGACGCCGGGAACTATGGCTACACCTTC
CASSYSDAGNYGYTF
>NA|NA|TRBJ2-2|TRBV4-3
TGCGCCAGCAGCCAAGTTTACCCAGCGGGCGGAGAGAACACCGGGGAGCTGTTTTTT
CASSQVYPAGGENTGELFF
>NA|NA|TRBJ1-6|TRBV29-1
TGCAGCGTTGCGGAGGGGGGGGGTTCACCCCTCCACTTT
CSVAEGGGSPLHF
>NA|few|TRBJ1-1|TRBV30
TGTGCCTGGAGTGGTCTAGGGAACACTGAAGCTTTCTTT
CAWSGLGNTEAFF
>TRBD1|NA|TRBJ2-7|TRBV5-8
TGTGCCAGCAGCTTGGCCGAGATAGACAGGGTGAACGAGCAGTACTTC
CASSLAEIDRVNEQYF
>TRBD2|NA|TRBJ2-7|TRBV6-6
TGTGCCAGCAGTCGGACCGGCACTAGCGGGAGGCAGGGCGAGCAGTACTTC
CASSRTGTSGRQGEQYF
>NA|NA|TRBJ1-6|TRBV5-5
TGTGCCAGCAGCTTTAACGAGGATTCACCCCTCCACTTT
CASSFNEDSPLHF
>NA|NA|TRBJ2-1|TRBV11-2
TGTGCCAGCAGCTTAGATAAGGGAAACTACAATGAGCAGTTCTTC
CASSLDKGNYNEQFF
>NA|NA|TRBJ2-5|TRBV5-1
TGCGCCAGCAGCTCTCAAGAGACCCAGTACTTC
CASSSQETQYF
>NA|once|TRBJ1-2|TRBV5-1
TGCGCCAGCAGCTTGGGACAGTATGGCTACACCTTC
CASSLGQYGYTF
>TRBD2|NA|TRBJ2-5|TRBV28
TGTGCCAGCAGCTCCCTTTGGGGGGGTGGAGAGACCCAGTACTTC
CASSSLWGGGETQYF
>TRBD1|NA|TRBJ2-7|TRBV6-2/TRBV6-3
TGTGCCAGCAGTTACTCGGGACAGATCTACGAGCAGTACTTC
CASSYSGQIYEQYF
>TRBD1|NA|TRBJ2-7|TRBV13
TGTGCCAGCACCGGACAGGGGGCCTACGAGCAGTACTTC
CASTGQGAYEQYF
>TRBD2|once|TRBJ2-7|TRBV9
TGTGCCAGCAGCGTAGATGCGGGAGTTGGCTACGAGCAGTACTTC
CASSVDAGVGYEQYF
>TRBD2|once|TRBJ2-1|TRBV5-5
TGTGCCAGCAGCTGGACTAGCGGCAATGAGCAGTTCTTC
CASSWTSGNEQFF
>TRBD1|NA|TRBJ2-3|TRBV27
TGTGCCTCAAAGGGGGACAGGGGGCGAGGAGATACGCAGTATTTT
CASKGDRGRGDTQYF
>TRBD1|NA|TRBJ2-2|TRBV25-1
TGTGCCAGCAGTGGGGACAGGGACACCGGGGAGCTGTTTTTT
CASSGDRDTGELFF
>TRBD1|NA|TRBJ2-1|TRBV10-3
TGTGCCATCAGTGAGGAGACAGGGTGGTACAATGAGCAGTTCTTC
CAISEETGWYNEQFF
>TRBD2|NA|TRBJ2-2|TRBV4-3
TGCGCCAGCAGCCAAGACCTAGCGGGGAACACCGGGGAGCTGTTTTTT
CASSQDLAGNTGELFF
>NA|NA|TRBJ2-3|TRBV13
TGTGCCAGCAAACCCCCAGCGACAGATACGCAGTATTTT
CASKPPATDTQYF
>NA|NA|TRBJ1-2|TRBV19
TGTGCCAGTAGTATAGGGTTTGCTGGCTACACCTTC
CASSIGFAGYTF
>TRBD1|NA|TRBJ2-2|TRBV19
TGTGCCAGTAGTGCACAGGGGACCGGGGAGCTGTTTTTT
CASSAQGTGELFF
>NA|once|TRBJ2-7|TRBV14
TGTGCCAGCAGCCACGACAGATCCTACGAGCAGTACTTC
CASSHDRSYEQYF